These T cell receptor beta chains were read from a single sample in a study of blood T cell repertoires in COVID-19. This table comes from immunoSEQ multiplex PCR, and its TCRdb copy is limited to in-frame clones, with some not included. The sample lists roughly 380,000 clones; 89% were seen once. The sample comprised peripheral blood. These TCRs come from a woman in her forties with COVID-19, enrolled during active disease. Each CDR3 is given with its conserved first and last residue. A clone size is listed for some rows: how often the clone was seen (once, few, many), or a class if it is expanded.

cdr3_length	clone_size	v_call	j_call	cdr3_aa
15	NA	TRBV11-2	TRBJ1-6	CASSLLSGANSPLHF
11	NA	TRBV20-1	TRBJ2-7	CSMRGTYEQYF
16	NA	TRBV2	TRBJ2-7	CASRGTSGRADLVQYF
13	NA	TRBV18	TRBJ2-5	CASSRDRDKTQYF
15	NA	TRBV19	TRBJ1-5	CASSDGTGYNQPQHF
14	NA	TRBV9	TRBJ1-2	CASSEQTNNYGYTF
14	NA	TRBV10-3	TRBJ1-3	CAISDGVEGNTIYF
16	NA	TRBV2	TRBJ1-3	CASSQRGLISGNTIYF
14	NA	TRBV19	TRBJ1-1	CATSGRPQNTEAFF
16	NA	TRBV5-6	TRBJ1-5	CASSSNRQGAWQPQHF
14	NA	TRBV28	TRBJ2-2	CASSYRGRAGELFF
15	NA	TRBV6-5	TRBJ1-1	CASSYSGVLGTEAFF
14	few	TRBV18	TRBJ2-5	CASSPRQVQETQYF
16	few	TRBV15	TRBJ1-4	CATSRGAGQVGVKLFF
16	NA	TRBV6-5	TRBJ2-3	CASSYSLAGITDTQYF
15	NA	TRBV18	TRBJ1-1	CASSPAGGVATEAFF
13	NA	TRBV28	TRBJ1-5	CASSPLGEQPQHF
17	NA	TRBV7-2	TRBJ2-1	CASSVTRTSGNKNEQFF
11	NA	TRBV6-2/TRBV6-3	TRBJ2-1	CASSYPSPQFF
11	NA	TRBV6-5	TRBJ2-1	CASSNGVDRFF
13	NA	TRBV29-1	TRBJ1-1	CSVRGGAGTEAFF
15	NA	TRBV7-6	TRBJ1-2	CASSFGTGGNYGYTF
15	NA	TRBV7-2	TRBJ1-5	CASSLISGQNQPQHF
13	NA	TRBV19	TRBJ1-2	CASSTNRGYGYTF
16	NA	TRBV5-1	TRBJ1-6	CASSSTPGQGATPLHF
15	NA	TRBV6-6	TRBJ2-7	CASSYLAGGSYEQYF
16	NA	TRBV6-5	TRBJ1-6	CASSFFRTGANSPLHF
14	NA	TRBV20-1	TRBJ2-2	CSASHAFRAGELFF
13	NA	TRBV6-2/TRBV6-3	TRBJ1-2	CASSPSGTGTCTF
13	NA	TRBV10-3	TRBJ2-2	CAISDTAAGELFF
15	NA	TRBV30	TRBJ1-5	CAWNEGARSNQPQHF
16	NA	TRBV4-3	TRBJ2-7	CASSQGRLAGGYEQYF
16	NA	TRBV5-1	TRBJ2-6	CASSLGQSSGANVLTF
15	NA	TRBV10-3	TRBJ2-3	CAISVGRSQGDTQYF
15	NA	TRBV19	TRBJ1-1	CASRGTPGNEAGAFF
14	NA	TRBV20-1	TRBJ2-7	CSASFGTGGLEQYF
14	NA	TRBV2	TRBJ1-4	CASTEGGDNEKLFF
19	NA	TRBV5-1	TRBJ2-1	CASSLDGRQGRRLTNEQFF
14	NA	TRBV13	TRBJ1-5	CASSRGISNQPQHF
15	NA	TRBV7-2	TRBJ1-4	CASSRTGTGREKLFF